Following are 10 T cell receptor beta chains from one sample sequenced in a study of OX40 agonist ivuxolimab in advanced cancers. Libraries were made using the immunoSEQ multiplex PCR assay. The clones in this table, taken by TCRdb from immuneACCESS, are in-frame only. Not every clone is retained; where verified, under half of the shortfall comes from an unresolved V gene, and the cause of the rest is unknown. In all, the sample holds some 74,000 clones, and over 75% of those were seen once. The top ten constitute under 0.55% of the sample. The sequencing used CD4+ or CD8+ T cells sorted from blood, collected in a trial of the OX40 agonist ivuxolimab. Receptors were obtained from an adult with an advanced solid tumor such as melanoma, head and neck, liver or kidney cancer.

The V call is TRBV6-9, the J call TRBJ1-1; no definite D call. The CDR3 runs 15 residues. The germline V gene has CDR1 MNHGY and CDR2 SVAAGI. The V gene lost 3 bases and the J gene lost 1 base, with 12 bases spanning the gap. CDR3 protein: CASSYGGRKNTEAFF. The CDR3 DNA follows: TGTGCCAGCAGTTACGGCGGCAGAAAGAACACTGAAGCTTTCTTT.

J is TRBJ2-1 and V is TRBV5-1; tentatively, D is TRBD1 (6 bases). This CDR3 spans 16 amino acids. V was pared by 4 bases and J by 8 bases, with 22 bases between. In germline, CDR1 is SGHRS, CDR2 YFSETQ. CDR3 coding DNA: TGCGCCAGCAGCGGGGGTGTTACAGGGCAAGTCGATGAGCAGTTCTTC. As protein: CASSGGVTGQVDEQFF.

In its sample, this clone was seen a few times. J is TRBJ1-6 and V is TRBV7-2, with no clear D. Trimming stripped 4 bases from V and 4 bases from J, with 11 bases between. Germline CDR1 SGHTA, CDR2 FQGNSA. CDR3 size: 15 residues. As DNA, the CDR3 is TGTGCCAGCAGCTCCCCCCAGTCTTATAATTCACCCCTCCACTTT. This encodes CASSSPQSYNSPLHF.

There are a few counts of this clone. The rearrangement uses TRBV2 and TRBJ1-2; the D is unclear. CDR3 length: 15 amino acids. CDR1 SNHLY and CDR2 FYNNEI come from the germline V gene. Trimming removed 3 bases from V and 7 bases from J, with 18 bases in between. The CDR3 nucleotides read TGTGCCAGCAGTGATTTGAGAACATCAGCGCGTGGCTACACCTTC. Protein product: CASSDLRTSARGYTF.

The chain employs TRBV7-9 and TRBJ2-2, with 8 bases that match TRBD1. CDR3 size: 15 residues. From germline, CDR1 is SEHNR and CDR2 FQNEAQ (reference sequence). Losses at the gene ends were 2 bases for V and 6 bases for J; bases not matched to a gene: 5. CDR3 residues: CASSLFQGAPGELFF. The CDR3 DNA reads TGTGCCAGCAGCTTATTTCAGGGGGCGCCCGGGGAGCTGTTTTTT.

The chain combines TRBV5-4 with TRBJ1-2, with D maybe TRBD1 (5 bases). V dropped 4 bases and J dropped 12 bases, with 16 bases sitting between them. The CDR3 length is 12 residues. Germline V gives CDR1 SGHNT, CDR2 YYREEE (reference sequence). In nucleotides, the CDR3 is TGTGCCAGCAGCCCGGGGACTCTCGTCAACACCTTC. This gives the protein CASSPGTLVNTF.

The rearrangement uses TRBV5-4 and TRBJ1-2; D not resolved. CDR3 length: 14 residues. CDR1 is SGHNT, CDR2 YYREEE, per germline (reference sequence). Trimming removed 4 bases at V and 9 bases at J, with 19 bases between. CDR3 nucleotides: TGTGCCAGCAGCCAAGATTACCCAGCTTTAAGCTACACCTTC. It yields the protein CASSQDYPALSYTF.

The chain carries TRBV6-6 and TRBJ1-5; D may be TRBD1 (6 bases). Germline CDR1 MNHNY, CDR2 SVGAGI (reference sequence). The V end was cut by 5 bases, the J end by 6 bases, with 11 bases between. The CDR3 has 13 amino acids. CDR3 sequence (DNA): TGTGCCAGCAGTAGACAGGAAGGTCAGCCCCAGCATTTT. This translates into CASSRQEGQPQHF.

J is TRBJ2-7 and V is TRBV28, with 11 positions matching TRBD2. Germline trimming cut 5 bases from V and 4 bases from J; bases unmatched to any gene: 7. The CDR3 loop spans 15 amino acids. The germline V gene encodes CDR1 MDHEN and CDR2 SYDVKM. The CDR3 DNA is TGTGCCAGCAGTCCTAGCGGGAGGCAACTGTACGAGCAGTACTTC. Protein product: CASSPSGRQLYEQYF.

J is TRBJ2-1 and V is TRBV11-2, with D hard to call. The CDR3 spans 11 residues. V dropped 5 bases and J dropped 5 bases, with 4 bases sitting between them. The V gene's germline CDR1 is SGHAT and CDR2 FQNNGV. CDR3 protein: CASSHDNEQFF. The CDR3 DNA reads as TGTGCCAGCAGCCACGACAATGAGCAGTTCTTC.